The 27 T cell receptor beta chains given below trace back to one sample, sequenced in a study of OX40 agonist ivuxolimab in advanced cancers. Assay: immunoSEQ multiplex PCR; the TCRdb copy retains only in-frame clones and omits some. Among about 88,000 clones listed, about 85% were seen once. Sequenced here: CD4+ or CD8+ T cells sorted from blood, sampled in a trial of the OX40 agonist ivuxolimab. The receptors here all came from an adult with an advanced solid tumor such as melanoma, head and neck, liver or kidney cancer.

The chain employs TRBV6-1 and TRBJ1-1, with TRBD1 identical over 9 bases. J gave up 5 bases and V 5 bases, and 9 bases lay outside the gene matches. The CDR3 is 15 amino acids. Germline V gene sequence: CDR1 MNHNS, CDR2 SASEGT. For the CDR3, the DNA is TGTGCCAGCAGTCCACAGGACAGGGGAGGGACTGAAGCTTTCTTT. Protein sequence: CASSPQDRGGTEAFF.

The genes are TRBV20-1 and TRBJ2-2; tentatively, D is TRBD1 (5 bases). The germline CDR1 and CDR2 sequences are DFQATT and SNEGSKA (reference sequence). The V gene lost 4 bases and the J gene lost 6 bases, with 6 bases spanning the gap. The CDR3 totals 11 residues. The CDR3: CSAKGPGELFF. The CDR3 DNA reads TGCAGTGCTAAGGGGCCCGGGGAGCTGTTTTTT.

The chain employs TRBV28 and TRBJ2-5; tentatively, D is TRBD2 (5 bases). Trimming took 5 bases from V and 1 from J, leaving 14 bases between them. This CDR3 contains 15 residues. Germline V gene data show CDR1 as MDHEN and CDR2 as SYDVKM. CDR3 residues: CASSLPQGSQETQYF. The CDR3 DNA follows: TGTGCCAGCAGTCTCCCCCAAGGGAGCCAAGAGACCCAGTACTTC.

V is TRBV11-2 and J is TRBJ1-4, with 7 bases lining up with TRBD1. V was clipped by 0 bases and J by 3 bases; unmatched bases: 4. This CDR3 is 16 amino acids long. CDR1 and CDR2 from the germline V gene are SGHAT and FQNNGV. Written as DNA, the CDR3 is TGTGCCAGCAGCTTAGACAGGGGGGTCGCTAATGAAAAACTGTTTTTT. This translates into CASSLDRGVANEKLFF.

V gene TRBV5-1 combines with J gene TRBJ2-3, with D hard to call. V lost 1 base and J lost 0, with 9 bases in between. The CDR3 loop spans 15 amino acids. CDR1 is SGHRS, CDR2 YFSETQ, per germline. CDR3 sequence reads: CASSLRSGSTDTQYF. CDR3 sequence (DNA): TGCGCCAGCAGCTTGAGGTCAGGAAGCACAGATACGCAGTATTTT.

The chain uses TRBV5-1 and TRBJ1-2; no clear D gene. This CDR3 contains 14 residues. Trimming took off 3 bases at V and 4 bases at J, with 13 bases between the two ends. The germline CDR1 and CDR2 sequences are SGHRS and YFSETQ. The chain's CDR3 is CASSSGPNGYGYTF. The DNA for the CDR3 is TGCGCCAGCAGCTCAGGACCCAACGGCTATGGCTACACCTTC.

A single count supports this clone. V gene TRBV19 combines with J gene TRBJ1-1; D is undetermined. There are 14 residues in the CDR3. V lost 2 bases and J 7 bases, leaving 14 bases between the germline ends. Germline CDR1 is LNHDA and CDR2 is SQIVND (reference sequence). The CDR3 coding sequence is TGTGCCAGTAGTATAACGCTGCGGGGAGGTGAAGCTTTCTTT. Translating it yields CASSITLRGGEAFF. Combining the CDR3 with reference TRBV19 and TRBJ1-1 gives the whole variable domain DGGITQSPKYLFRKEGQNVTLSCEQNLNHDAMYWYRQDPGQGLRLIYYSQIVNDFQKGDIAEGYSVSREKKESFPLTVTSAQKNPTAFYLCASSITLRGGEAFFGQGTRLTVV.

This chain uses TRBV27 with TRBJ2-2, with TRBD2 matching 9 bases. The CDR3 is 17 amino acids. The V segment lost 3 bases and the J segment 6 bases; nucleotides outside the gene matches: 11. Germline CDR1 reads MNHEY; CDR2 reads SMNVEV (reference sequence). CDR3 protein: CASSFLVGSGSPGELFF. The CDR3 nucleotides are TGTGCCAGCAGTTTTTTAGTAGGTAGCGGGAGCCCCGGGGAGCTGTTTTTT.

This rearrangement joins TRBV5-1 to TRBJ2-3; no clear D gene. This CDR3 is built from 13 residues. The V and J ends lost 3 bases and 4 bases respectively, with 9 bases between them. Looked up from germline, CDR1 is SGHRS and CDR2 is YFSETQ. This chain's CDR3 is CASSSVPSDTQYF. The CDR3 DNA sequence: TGCGCCAGCAGCTCCGTTCCCTCAGATACGCAGTATTTT. The complete variable domain, with remaining parts taken from reference TRBV5-1 and TRBJ2-3, reads KAGVTQTPRYLIKTRGQQVTLSCSPISGHRSVSWYQQTPGQGLQFLFEYFSETQRNKGNFPGRFSGRQFSNSRSEMNVSTLELGDSALYLCASSSVPSDTQYFGPGTRLTVL.

The chain is built from TRBV6-1 and TRBJ2-3; D is ambiguous. The CDR3 consists of 13 residues. Germline V gene lookup returns CDR1 MNHNS and CDR2 SASEGT. The V and J ends lost 3 bases and 4 bases respectively, with 8 bases between them. CDR3 residues: CASSDRFPDTQYF. The CDR3 DNA reads TGTGCCAGCAGTGATAGGTTCCCAGATACGCAGTATTTT.

The chain combines TRBV6-1 with TRBJ2-7; D might be TRBD1 (5 bases). The V gene lost 7 bases and the J gene lost 8 bases, with 24 bases spanning the gap. CDR1 and CDR2 from the germline V gene are MNHNS and SASEGT. The CDR3 totals 15 residues. CDR3 in DNA: TGTGCCAGCACCCCGACTTGGGGCGCCTCCGGCCAGCAGTACTTC. It yields the protein CASTPTWGASGQQYF.

The chain has TRBV11-2 and TRBJ2-7; D unclear. Trimming stripped 4 bases from V and 2 bases from J, with 18 bases between. CDR1 is SGHAT, CDR2 FQNNGV, per germline. This CDR3 contains 16 residues. CDR3 DNA: TGTGCCAGCAGCTCATTGAGTGGGGATAGTACCTACGAGCAGTACTTC. Protein sequence: CASSSLSGDSTYEQYF.

This chain links TRBV4-1 with TRBJ1-5, with D tentatively TRBD1 (6 bases). This CDR3 region has 17 residues. Germline CDR1 reads MGHRA; CDR2 reads YSYEKL. V lost 2 bases and J lost 6, with 20 bases in between. The CDR3 protein is CASSQSVVTGTGQPQHF. For the CDR3, the DNA is TGCGCCAGCAGCCAATCGGTTGTAACAGGGACCGGTCAGCCCCAGCATTTT.

This rearrangement joins TRBV6-6 to TRBJ1-1; D possibly corresponds to TRBD1 (6 bases). Germline CDR1 reads MNHNY; CDR2 reads SVGAGI (reference sequence). This CDR3 comprises 14 residues. V lost 11 bases and J lost 1, with 17 bases in between. The CDR3 DNA reads TGTGCCCACAGACGCAGGACAGAGAACACTGAAGCTTTCTTT. Translated, it gives CAHRRRTENTEAFF.

CDR3 sequence (DNA): TGTGCCAGCAGCTTGGACAGGGGACGATCACCCCTCCACTTT. Its protein is CASSLDRGRSPLHF. The rearrangement uses TRBV7-2 and TRBJ1-6, with 9 bases that match TRBD1. V was clipped by 3 bases and J by 10 bases; unmatched bases: 4. Germline loops: CDR1 SGHTA, CDR2 FQGNSA. The CDR3 spans 14 residues. The whole variable domain, filled in from reference TRBV7-2 and TRBJ1-6, reads GAGVSQSPSNKVTEKGKDVELRCDPISGHTALYWYRQSLGQGLEFLIYFQGNSAPDKSGLPSDRFSAERTGGSVSTLTIQRTQQEDSAVYLCASSLDRGRSPLHFGNGTRLTVT.

This chain links TRBV27 with TRBJ1-4; 8 bases fit TRBD1. Unmatched junction bases numbered 2, after V lost 6 bases and J lost 2 bases. Germline lookup yields CDR1 MNHEY and CDR2 SMNVEV (reference sequence). This CDR3 has 14 residues. CDR3: CASRGQGTNEKLFF. In DNA form, the CDR3 reads TGTGCCAGCAGAGGACAGGGCACTAATGAAAAACTGTTTTTT.

The chain uses TRBV7-9 and TRBJ1-3; TRBD1 is a possible D gene (5 bases). V dropped 4 bases and J dropped 4 bases, with 17 bases sitting between them. The germline V gene has CDR1 SEHNR and CDR2 FQNEAQ (reference sequence). The CDR3 spans 16 residues. The DNA of the CDR3 is TGTGCCAGCAGCTCCCGGGGACCGAGTCAAGGAAACACCATATATTTT. Translated: CASSSRGPSQGNTIYF.

This chain links TRBV7-3 with TRBJ2-3; D remains unclear. The germline gives CDR1 SGHTA, CDR2 FQGTGA. V lost 5 bases and J 4 bases, leaving 10 bases between the germline ends. This CDR3 has 13 amino acids. CDR3 DNA: TGTGCCAGCAGCCCTCAGACATCAGATACGCAGTATTTT. It is translated as CASSPQTSDTQYF.

This chain links TRBV27 with TRBJ2-3; D gene unclear. Germline CDR1 reads MNHEY; CDR2 reads SMNVEV (reference sequence). Trimming took 6 bases from V and 6 from J, leaving 16 bases between them. CDR3 length: 14 residues. CDR3 in amino acids: CASRQISGIDTQYF. The CDR3 DNA reads TGTGCCAGCAGACAGATTAGTGGAATTGATACGCAGTATTTT.

This rearrangement joins TRBV15 to TRBJ2-4; 8 bases align to TRBD1. V dropped 3 bases and J dropped 9; count of bases not matched to a gene: 7. Germline V gene sequence: CDR1 LNHNV, CDR2 YYDKDF (reference sequence). The CDR3 is made up of 14 amino acids. Here the CDR3 DNA reads TGTGCCACCAGCAGCGGACAGGGTATGAGCATTCAGTACTTC. This sequence encodes CATSSGQGMSIQYF.

V and J are TRBV18 and TRBJ2-3; 10 bases align to TRBD2. The CDR3 totals 16 residues. Trimming took 2 bases from V and 2 from J; bases not matched to a gene: 4. Germline V gives CDR1 KGHSH, CDR2 LQKENI. The CDR3 protein is CASSPIAGGLTDTQYF. The CDR3 DNA is TGTGCCAGCTCACCAATAGCGGGAGGACTCACAGATACGCAGTATTTT.

The rearrangement uses TRBV7-9 and TRBJ2-5, with 10 nucleotides matching TRBD2. The V gene end was trimmed by 2 bases and the J gene end by 5 bases; junction bases not matched to a gene: 2. The CDR3 contains 14 residues. Germline loops: CDR1 SEHNR, CDR2 FQNEAQ (reference sequence). Here the CDR3 DNA reads TGTGCCAGCAGCTTATCTAGCGGGAGCGAGACCCAGTACTTC. Translated: CASSLSSGSETQYF.

In nucleotides, the CDR3 is TGTGCCAGCCAGGGGGGCGGGACTAATGAAAAACTGTTTTTT. Residues: CASQGGGTNEKLFF. This sequence joins TRBV28 and TRBJ1-4; TRBD1 agrees at 7 bases. The CDR3 spans 14 residues. Looked up from germline, CDR1 is MDHEN and CDR2 is SYDVKM. J gave up 2 bases and V 8 bases, and 5 bases lay outside the gene matches.

The chain couples TRBV6-5 to TRBJ2-7; D unresolved. This CDR3 region has 15 residues. Trimming pared 0 bases from V and 2 bases from J, leaving 11 bases between. In germline, CDR1 is MNHEY, CDR2 SVGAGI. This chain's CDR3 is CASSYSIFGTYEQYV. CDR3 DNA: TGTGCCAGCAGTTACTCGATATTCGGAACCTACGAGCAGTACGTC.

This chain joins TRBV25-1 and TRBJ2-7; D gene unclear. Germline assignment: CDR1 MGHDK and CDR2 SYGVNS. V was clipped by 1 base and J by 0 bases, with 16 bases between them. The CDR3 runs 17 residues. In DNA form, the CDR3 reads TGTGCCAGCAGTGAATTTGAAGGCAGGCCTTTCTCCTACGAGCAGTACTTC. This encodes CASSEFEGRPFSYEQYF.

This chain joins TRBV9 and TRBJ1-2; possible D gene TRBD1, 5 bases. Germline V CDR1 and CDR2: SGDLS, YYNGEE. The CDR3 contains 15 residues. V lost 0 bases and J lost 4, with 13 bases in between. Written as DNA, the CDR3 is TGTGCCAGCAGCGTAGAGTTCAGGGACTCCTATGGCTACACCTTC. It is translated as CASSVEFRDSYGYTF.

J is TRBJ2-1 and V is TRBV19; 14 bases line up with TRBD2. The V and J ends lost 5 bases and 3 bases, in that order; junction bases with no gene match: 3. This CDR3 is 16 amino acids long. CDR1 LNHDA and CDR2 SQIVND come from the germline V gene (reference sequence). CDR3: CASSVTSGRVYNEQFF. Written as DNA, the CDR3 is TGTGCCAGTAGTGTGACTAGCGGGAGGGTCTACAATGAGCAGTTCTTC.